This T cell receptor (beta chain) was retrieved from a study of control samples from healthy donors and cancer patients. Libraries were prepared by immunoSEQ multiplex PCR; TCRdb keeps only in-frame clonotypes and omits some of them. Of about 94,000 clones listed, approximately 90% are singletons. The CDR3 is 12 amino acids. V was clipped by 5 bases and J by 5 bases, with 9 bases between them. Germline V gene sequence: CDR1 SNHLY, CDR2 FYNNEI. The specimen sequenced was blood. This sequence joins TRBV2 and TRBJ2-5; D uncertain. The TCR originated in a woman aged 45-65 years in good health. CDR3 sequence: CASSPPLETQYF. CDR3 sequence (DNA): TGTGCCAGCAGTCCCCCTCTTGAGACCCAGTACTTC.